This TCR beta chain was recorded in a study of T-cell memory formation after mild COVID-19. Study conclusions and caveats: A subset of responding clones appeared in pre-infection memory, suggesting cross-reactive memory joined. Clones contracting over day 15 to 85 were CD4/CD8 balanced, with later expanders leaning CD4+.

Germline-derived CDR1 and CDR2 are SGHRS and YFSETQ. Trimming removed 5 bases from V and 3 bases from J, with 20 bases in between. The CDR3 spans 17 residues. As for this clonotype: Antigen specificity is unknown.

Libraries for TCRalpha and TCRbeta carried sample barcodes and unique molecular identifiers via 5'RACE. TCRdb ran MiXCR on the 5' RACE reads and lists one entry per CDR3 protein. The sample records about 410,000 distinct CDR3 sequences, 18% being singletons. The sequence was obtained from a man younger than 35 who had mild COVID-19 (a few samples of this study predate the infection). Cell type and time point are not known. The chain couples TRBV5-1 to TRBJ2-2; D may be TRBD1 or TRBD2 (5 bases each). Source material: PBMCs or a T cell subset sorted from them (not recorded which). CDR3 nucleotides: TGCGCCAGCAGTGGGGCAGGGAGATCGTATCACACCGGGGAGCTGTTTTTT. Its protein is CASSGAGRSYHTGELFF.